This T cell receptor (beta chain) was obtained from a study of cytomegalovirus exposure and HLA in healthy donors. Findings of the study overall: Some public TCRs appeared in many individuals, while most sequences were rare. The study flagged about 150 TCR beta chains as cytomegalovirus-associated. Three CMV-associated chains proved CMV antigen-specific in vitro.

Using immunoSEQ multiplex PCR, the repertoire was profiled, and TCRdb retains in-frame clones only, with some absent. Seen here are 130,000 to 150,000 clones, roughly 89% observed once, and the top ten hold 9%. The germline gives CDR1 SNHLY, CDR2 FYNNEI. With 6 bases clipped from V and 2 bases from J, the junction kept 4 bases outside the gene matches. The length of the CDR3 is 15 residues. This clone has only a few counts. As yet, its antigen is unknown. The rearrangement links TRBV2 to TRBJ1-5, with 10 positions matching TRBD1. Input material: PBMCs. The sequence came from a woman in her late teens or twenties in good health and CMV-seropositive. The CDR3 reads CASRAGTGGNQPQHF. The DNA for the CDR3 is TGTGCCAGCAGAGCCGGGACAGGGGGCAATCAGCCCCAGCATTTT.